A single sample gave rise to the 22 T cell receptor beta chains below, sequenced in a study of T-cell memory formation after mild COVID-19 (dated by TCRdb to 2020 to 2023). Libraries were constructed by 5' RACE. These reads were obtained on an Illumina NovaSeq 6000. The public reads were reanalyzed by TCRdb: fastp trimming at Q25, MiXCR alignment, in-frame beta chains only. Rows are unified per CDR3 protein, each entry keeping the most common DNA and genes. Present in this sample are 85,000 to 130,000 distinct CDR3 sequences, roughly 10% of which were seen just once. Of the sample, roughly two fifths falls within the top ten clones. Sequencing was done on a sample of PBMCs or a T cell subset sorted from them (not recorded which). The receptors were sampled from a man aged 18 to 30 who had mild COVID-19 (a few samples of this study predate the infection). The sample titles of this study are shuffled in the database, so cell type and time point are left out; the donor was told from shared clones.

The J gene is TRBJ2-7, the V gene TRBV10-1, with no clear D. The germline V and J ends were trimmed by 3 bases and 3 bases, with 12 bases remaining between them. From germline, CDR1 is WNHNN and CDR2 SYGVQD (reference sequence). CDR3 length: 14 amino acids. DNA for the CDR3: TGCGCCAGCAGTGACCCGAACTCCGACTACGAGCAGTACTTC. It encodes CASSDPNSDYEQYF.

The CDR3 coding sequence is TGTGCCAGCAGTGTAAGCGGGACGGGGGCCAACGTCCTGACTTTC. Amino acid sequence: CASSVSGTGANVLTF. The chain links TRBV6-5 to TRBJ2-6; 7 bases are shared with TRBD2. With 5 bases clipped from V and 4 bases from J, the junction kept 5 bases outside the gene matches. This CDR3 spans 15 amino acids. Germline V gene sequence: CDR1 MNHEY, CDR2 SVGAGI.

The chain employs TRBV29-1 and TRBJ2-3, with D unresolved. The CDR3 has 11 residues. Deletions cut 8 bases from V and 4 bases from J, with 10 bases between. Per the germline V gene, CDR1 is SQVTM and CDR2 is ANQGSEA. CDR3 bases: TGCAGCCATGGGTTCGCAGATACGCAGTATTTT. Protein: CSHGFADTQYF.

This rearrangement joins TRBV10-3 to TRBJ1-1, with TRBD1 matching 8 bases. Germline loops: CDR1 ENHRY, CDR2 SYGVKD. V lost 6 bases and J lost 5; bases outside the gene matches: 8. The CDR3 sequence is 14 residues long. The CDR3 here is CAISPGTGGTEAFF. The CDR3 bases are TGTGCCATCAGCCCCGGGACAGGAGGGACTGAAGCTTTCTTT.

This clonotype was seen a handful of times. V is TRBV4-1 and J is TRBJ2-3, with 7 bases identical to TRBD1. In germline, CDR1 is MGHRA, CDR2 YSYEKL. Germline trimming cut 3 bases from V and 0 bases from J; bases unmatched to any gene: 9. The CDR3 spans 17 residues. CDR3 nucleotide sequence: TGCGCCAGCAGCCACCCTCGGACAGGCTCTAGCACAGATACGCAGTATTTT. This sequence encodes CASSHPRTGSSTDTQYF.

This clonotype appeared a few times. The chain couples TRBV4-1 to TRBJ1-3; D gene uncertain. Trimming took 0 bases from V and 7 from J, leaving 13 bases between them. CDR1 is MGHRA, CDR2 YSYEKL, per germline. The CDR3 contains 15 residues. The CDR3 nucleotides read TGCGCCAGCAGCCAAGAAGTAACGCGAGAGAACACCATATATTTT. It codes for CASSQEVTRENTIYF.

The rearrangement uses TRBV7-3 and TRBJ2-1; 7 bases are a match to TRBD1. V gave up 6 bases and J gave up 4 bases; unmatched junction bases: 6. Germline lookup yields CDR1 SGHTA and CDR2 FQGTGA. The CDR3 loop spans 14 amino acids. CDR3 sequence (DNA): TGTGCCAGCAGACCCTCGGGACAGTACAATGAGCAGTTCTTC. Translation: CASRPSGQYNEQFF.

The V call is TRBV11-3, the J call TRBJ2-1; 7 bases line up with TRBD1. Germline V lookup: CDR1 SGHNT, CDR2 YENEEA. V gave up 5 bases and J gave up 8 bases; unmatched junction bases: 9. This CDR3 has 14 amino acids. This chain's CDR3 is CASSPRTGLDEQFF. The CDR3 bases are TGTGCCAGCAGCCCCCGGACAGGCTTAGATGAGCAGTTCTTC. The full variable domain, completed using reference TRBV11-3 and TRBJ2-1, is EAGVVQSPRYKIIEKKQPVAFWCNPISGHNTLYWYLQNLGQGPELLIRYENEEAVDDSQLPKDRFSAERLKGVDSTLKIQPAELGDSAVYLCASSPRTGLDEQFFGPGTRLTVL.

The genes are TRBV29-1 and TRBJ2-3; perhaps TRBD2 as D (5 bases). The CDR3 totals 11 residues. The germline V gene has CDR1 SQVTM and CDR2 ANQGSEA. V was shortened by 4 bases and J by 5 bases, with 7 bases between the two germline ends. CDR3 DNA sequence: TGCAGCGTTGTCGAGGGAGATACGCAGTATTTT. Residues: CSVVEGDTQYF.

V usage is TRBV27 and J usage is TRBJ2-3, with D possibly called TRBD1 or TRBD2 (5 bases each). The CDR3 runs to 14 residues. The ends were cut back, 3 bases at V and 1 base at J, with 8 bases in the middle. Germline V gene sequence: CDR1 MNHEY, CDR2 SMNVEV (reference sequence). This CDR3 is CASSFGTGTDTQYF. In DNA, the CDR3 is TGTGCCAGCAGTTTTGGGACGGGCACAGATACGCAGTATTTT.

In this sample, this clonotype turned up a few times. V gene TRBV27 combines with J gene TRBJ1-1; D gene ambiguous. This CDR3 contains 12 residues. V was shortened by 5 bases and J by 8 bases, with 12 bases between the two germline ends. Per germline, CDR1 MNHEY and CDR2 SMNVEV (reference sequence). CDR3 bases: TGTGCCAGCAGTAGCGGCCCGGCCGAAGCTTTCTTT. Residues: CASSSGPAEAFF.

This CDR3 is CASSLTISYNEQFF. CDR3 sequence (DNA): TGTGCCAGCAGCTTAACGATTTCCTACAATGAGCAGTTCTTC. The chain employs TRBV7-9 and TRBJ2-1; D remains ambiguous. The germline CDR1 and CDR2 sequences are SEHNR and FQNEAQ (reference sequence). The CDR3 contains 14 residues. Trimming cost V 2 bases and J 1 base, with 6 bases left between them.

This clonotype was detected a few times. The V gene is TRBV5-1, the J gene TRBJ2-5, with TRBD1 matching 10 bases. The CDR3 runs to 15 residues. CDR1 SGHRS and CDR2 YFSETQ come from the germline V gene. Trimming cost V 4 bases and J 4 bases; bases outside gene matches: 7. CDR3 residues: CASSIGTGVVETQYF. The CDR3, as DNA: TGCGCCAGCAGCATCGGGACAGGGGTAGTAGAGACCCAGTACTTC.

V usage is TRBV5-1 and J usage is TRBJ2-1; possible D gene TRBD2, 6 bases. V was clipped by 4 bases and J by 4 bases, with 18 bases between them. The CDR3 loop spans 16 amino acids. The V gene's germline CDR1 is SGHRS and CDR2 YFSETQ. The CDR3 DNA follows: TGCGCCAGCAGCCCGGGACTCCACTCGTTGTACAATGAGCAGTTCTTC. Amino acids: CASSPGLHSLYNEQFF.

The chain's CDR3 is CASSPGPLAGGSSTDTQYF. The DNA for the CDR3 is TGCGCCAGCAGCCCCGGTCCCCTAGCGGGGGGATCTAGCACAGATACGCAGTATTTT. The V gene is TRBV4-1, the J gene TRBJ2-3, with 11 positions matching TRBD2. V lost 4 bases and J lost 0; bases outside the gene matches: 12. Germline CDR1 reads MGHRA; CDR2 reads YSYEKL. This CDR3 region has 19 residues.

The chain recombines TRBV2 with TRBJ2-1; no clear D. The CDR3 length is 13 residues. The V gene lost 3 bases and the J gene lost 3 bases, with 6 bases spanning the gap. Germline V CDR1 and CDR2: SNHLY, FYNNEI. CDR3 DNA sequence: TGTGCCAGCAGTGACACTAACTACAATGAGCAGTTCTTC. The encoded protein is CASSDTNYNEQFF.

This chain joins TRBV9 and TRBJ2-3; 8 nucleotides match TRBD2. Germline V CDR1 and CDR2: SGDLS, YYNGEE. This CDR3 has 13 residues. J gave up 6 bases and V 7 bases, and 7 bases lay outside the gene matches. In DNA form, the CDR3 reads TGTGCCAGCTCAGGACTAGCTGGGGATACGCAGTATTTT. It yields the protein CASSGLAGDTQYF.

This clonotype was observed many times. V gene TRBV6-6 combines with J gene TRBJ1-2, with 9 bases fitting TRBD1. Trimming removed 2 bases from V and 5 bases from J; junction bases left unmatched: 3. Looked up from germline, CDR1 is MNHNY and CDR2 is SVGAGI (reference sequence). This CDR3 contains 14 residues. CDR3: CASSYTGGGYGYTF. Written as DNA, the CDR3 is TGTGCCAGCAGTTACACAGGGGGCGGGTATGGCTACACCTTC.

The V gene is TRBV6-4, the J gene TRBJ2-3, with 9 bases that match TRBD2. Germline lookup yields CDR1 MRHNA and CDR2 SNTAGT. The CDR3 is 16 amino acids. J lost 0 bases, V lost 3 bases, and 4 bases had no gene match. The CDR3, as DNA: TGTGCCAGCAGTGAGGCTAGCGGGGATAGCACAGATACGCAGTATTTT. Encoded protein: CASSEASGDSTDTQYF.

The CDR3 DNA reads as TGTGCCAGCAGTATGGGCGGGGTCACTGAAGCTTTCTTT. Residues: CASSMGGVTEAFF. The genes are TRBV12-3 or TRBV12-4 and TRBJ1-1; D ambiguous. Trimming stripped 5 bases from V and 4 bases from J, with 11 bases between. This CDR3 is 13 amino acids long.

This clonotype appeared many times. This sequence joins TRBV9 and TRBJ2-7; 7 bases align to TRBD1. CDR1 is SGDLS, CDR2 YYNGEE, per germline. The ends lost 8 bases at V and 3 bases at J; junction bases unmatched: 14. The CDR3 extends over 15 amino acids. DNA for the CDR3: TGTGCCAGGGAAGGGGACAGCTATGGATACTACGAGCAGTACTTC. This translates into CAREGDSYGYYEQYF.

This chain uses TRBV25-1 with TRBJ2-3, with D hard to call. Germline-derived CDR1 and CDR2 are MGHDK and SYGVNS. This CDR3 has 14 amino acids. The V end lost 4 bases, the J end lost 7 bases, and 15 bases lay between the germline ends. The CDR3 reads CASSGGPLSYTQYF. CDR3 in DNA: TGTGCCAGCAGTGGCGGTCCCCTGTCGTATACGCAGTATTTT.